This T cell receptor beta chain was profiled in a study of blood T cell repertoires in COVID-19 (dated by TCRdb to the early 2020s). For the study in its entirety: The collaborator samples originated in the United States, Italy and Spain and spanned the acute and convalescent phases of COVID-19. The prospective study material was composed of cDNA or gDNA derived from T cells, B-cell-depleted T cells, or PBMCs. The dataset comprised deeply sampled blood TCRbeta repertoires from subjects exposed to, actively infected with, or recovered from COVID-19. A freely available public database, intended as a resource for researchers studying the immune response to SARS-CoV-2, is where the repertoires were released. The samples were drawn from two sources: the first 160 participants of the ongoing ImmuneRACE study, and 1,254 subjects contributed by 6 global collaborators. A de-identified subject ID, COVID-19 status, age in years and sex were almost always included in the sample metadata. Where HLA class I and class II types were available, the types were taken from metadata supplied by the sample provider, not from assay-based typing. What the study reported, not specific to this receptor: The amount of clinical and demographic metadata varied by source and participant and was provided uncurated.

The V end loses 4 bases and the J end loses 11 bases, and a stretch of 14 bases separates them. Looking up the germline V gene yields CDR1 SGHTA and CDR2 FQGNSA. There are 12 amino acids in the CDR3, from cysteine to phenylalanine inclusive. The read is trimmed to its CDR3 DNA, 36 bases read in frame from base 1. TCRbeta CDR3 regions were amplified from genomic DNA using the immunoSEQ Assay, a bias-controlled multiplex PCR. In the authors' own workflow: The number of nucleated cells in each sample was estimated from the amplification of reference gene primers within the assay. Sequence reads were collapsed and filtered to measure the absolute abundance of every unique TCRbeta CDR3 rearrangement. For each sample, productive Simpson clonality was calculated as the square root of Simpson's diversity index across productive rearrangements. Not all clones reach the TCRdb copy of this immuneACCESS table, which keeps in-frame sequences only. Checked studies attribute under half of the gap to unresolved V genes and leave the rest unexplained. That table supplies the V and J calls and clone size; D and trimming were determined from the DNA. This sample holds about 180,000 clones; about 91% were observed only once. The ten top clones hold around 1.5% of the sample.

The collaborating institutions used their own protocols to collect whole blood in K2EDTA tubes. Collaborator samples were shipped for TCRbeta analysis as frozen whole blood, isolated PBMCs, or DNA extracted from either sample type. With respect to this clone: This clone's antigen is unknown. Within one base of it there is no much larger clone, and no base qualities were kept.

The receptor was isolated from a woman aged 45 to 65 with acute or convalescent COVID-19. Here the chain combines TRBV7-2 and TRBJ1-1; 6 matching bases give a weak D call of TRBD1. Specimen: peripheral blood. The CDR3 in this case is CASSSGEWGAFF. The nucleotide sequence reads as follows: TGTGCCAGCAGCTCAGGGGAGTGGGGGGCTTTCTTT.